This T cell receptor (beta chain) was recorded in a study of T cell responses to AZD1222 COVID-19 vaccine. Looking at the study overall: Researchers grouped second doses given at about 4 or about 12 weeks into one pool. Notes on the study in general: Donors, mostly white British, included more females; clonal diversity was possibly underestimated. Reports indicate that nearly half of spike-specific TCRs are directed at unmutated variant regions. At 160-218 and 743-854, vaccine-associated CD4 TCRs were dominant, and they spanned spike.

On this clone itself: The antigen is undetermined.

V was pared by 5 bases and J by 1 base, with 6 bases of the junction left unmatched. CDR3 size: 15 residues. The V gene's germline CDR1 is SEHNR and CDR2 FQNEAQ (reference sequence). The table came from immunoSEQ multiplex PCR; TCRdb's copy has only in-frame clones and leaves some out. This sample has approximately 160,000 clones, with 90% found just once. This TCR came from an adult in good health. Sequenced material: peripheral blood, taken on day 0 of AZD1222 vaccination. The chain is built from TRBV7-9 and TRBJ2-5; 8 positions match TRBD2. For the CDR3, the DNA is TGTGCCAGCAGCCTTGGCGGGGGGCGCCAAGAGACCCAGTACTTC. Residues: CASSLGGGRQETQYF.